The 4 T cell receptor beta chains presented below share a single source sample, sequenced in a study of PD-1 blockade in mismatch repair-deficient tumors. Libraries were prepared by immunoSEQ multiplex PCR; TCRdb keeps only in-frame clonotypes and omits some of them. This table has tens of thousands of clones, more than 65% appearing once. The sequencing here drew on peripheral blood, taken 12 weeks after starting pembrolizumab. These receptors came from an adult with mismatch repair-deficient cancer.

The sample holds a few counts of this clone. This chain links TRBV6-1 with TRBJ2-7; TRBD2 might be the D (5 bases). The CDR3 is 14 residues long. Trimming removed 6 bases at V and 2 bases at J, with 14 bases between. CDR1 is MNHNS, CDR2 SASEGT, per germline. The CDR3: CASRGLAQTYEQYF. DNA for the CDR3: TGTGCCAGCAGAGGGCTAGCTCAGACCTACGAGCAGTACTTC.

The rearrangement links TRBV6-9 to TRBJ1-1; no definite D call. The CDR3 spans 15 residues. Germline V gene data show CDR1 as MNHGY and CDR2 as SVAAGI. Trimming removed 4 bases at V and 0 bases at J, with 12 bases between. CDR3 residues: CASSSKRHMNTEAFF. The CDR3 DNA is TGTGCCAGCAGTTCCAAACGGCATATGAACACTGAAGCTTTCTTT.

The rearrangement links TRBV18 to TRBJ2-1, with D possibly being TRBD1 or TRBD2 (5 bases each). The V end lost 1 base, the J end lost 6 bases, and 7 bases lay between the germline ends. Germline-derived CDR1 and CDR2 are KGHSH and LQKENI. CDR3 length: 13 residues. CDR3 DNA: TGTGCCAGCTCACCACGGGGACCCAATGAGCAGTTCTTC. Translating it yields CASSPRGPNEQFF. The variable domain in full, with the rest retrieved from reference TRBV18 and TRBJ2-1, is NAGVMQNPRHLVRRRGQEARLRCSPMKGHSHVYWYRQLPEEGLKFMVYLQKENIIDESGMPKERFSAEFPKEGPSILRIQQVVRGDSAAYFCASSPRGPNEQFFGPGTRLTVL.

The gene calls are TRBV6-6 and TRBJ2-3; D gene unclear. Trimming shortened V by 2 bases and J by 2 bases, and 5 bases separated the two germline ends. CDR3 length: 13 amino acids. Per the germline V gene, CDR1 is MNHNY and CDR2 is SVGAGI (reference sequence). Written as DNA, the CDR3 is TGTGCCAGCAGTTACGCCACCACAGATACGCAGTATTTT. Its protein is CASSYATTDTQYF.